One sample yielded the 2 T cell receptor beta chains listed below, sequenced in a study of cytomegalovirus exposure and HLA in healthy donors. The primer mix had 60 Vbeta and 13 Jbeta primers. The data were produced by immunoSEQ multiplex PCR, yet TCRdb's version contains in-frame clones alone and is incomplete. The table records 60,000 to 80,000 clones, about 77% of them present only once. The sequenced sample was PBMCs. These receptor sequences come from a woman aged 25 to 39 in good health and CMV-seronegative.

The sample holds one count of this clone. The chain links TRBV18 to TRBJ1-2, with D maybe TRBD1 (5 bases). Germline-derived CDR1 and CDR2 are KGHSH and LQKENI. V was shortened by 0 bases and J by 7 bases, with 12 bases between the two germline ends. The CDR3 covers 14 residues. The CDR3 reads CASSPPGGSPGYTF. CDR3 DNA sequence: TGTGCCAGCTCACCACCGGGGGGGTCCCCTGGCTACACCTTC.

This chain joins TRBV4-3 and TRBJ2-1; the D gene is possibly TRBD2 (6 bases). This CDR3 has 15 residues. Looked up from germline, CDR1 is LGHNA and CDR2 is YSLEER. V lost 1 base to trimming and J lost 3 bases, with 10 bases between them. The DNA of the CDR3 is TGCGCCAGCAGCCAAGGGCCGGGAGTCTACAATGAGCAGTTCTTC. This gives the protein CASSQGPGVYNEQFF.